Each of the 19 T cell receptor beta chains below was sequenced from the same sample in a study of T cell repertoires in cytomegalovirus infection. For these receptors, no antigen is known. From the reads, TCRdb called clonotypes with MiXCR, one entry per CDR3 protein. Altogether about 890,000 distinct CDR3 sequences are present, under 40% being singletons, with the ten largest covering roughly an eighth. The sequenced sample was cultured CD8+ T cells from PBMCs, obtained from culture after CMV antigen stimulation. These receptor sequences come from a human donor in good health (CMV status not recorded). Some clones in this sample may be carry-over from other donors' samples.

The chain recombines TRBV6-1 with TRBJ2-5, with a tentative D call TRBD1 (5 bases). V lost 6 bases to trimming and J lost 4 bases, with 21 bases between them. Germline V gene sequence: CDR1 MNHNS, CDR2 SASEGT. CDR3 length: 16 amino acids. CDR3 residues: CASSSAGFGLGETQYF. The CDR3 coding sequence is TGTGCCAGCAGCTCCGCAGGGTTTGGGCTTGGAGAGACCCAGTACTTC.

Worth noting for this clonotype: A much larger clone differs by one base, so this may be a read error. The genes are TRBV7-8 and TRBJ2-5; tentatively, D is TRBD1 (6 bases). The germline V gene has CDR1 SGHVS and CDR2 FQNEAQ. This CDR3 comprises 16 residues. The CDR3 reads CASSSTGLFGQGTQYF. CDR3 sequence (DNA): TGTGCCAGCAGCTCGACAGGATTGTTCGGGCAAGGGACCCAGTACTTC.

The CDR3 here is CSARVDSNQPQHF. CDR3 sequence (DNA): TGCAGTGCTAGAGTGGATAGCAATCAGCCCCAGCATTTT. This chain links TRBV20-1 with TRBJ1-5; D not resolved. The germline V gene has CDR1 DFQATT and CDR2 SNEGSKA (reference sequence). Trimming cost V 1 base and J 0 bases, with 4 bases left between them. This CDR3 comprises 13 residues.

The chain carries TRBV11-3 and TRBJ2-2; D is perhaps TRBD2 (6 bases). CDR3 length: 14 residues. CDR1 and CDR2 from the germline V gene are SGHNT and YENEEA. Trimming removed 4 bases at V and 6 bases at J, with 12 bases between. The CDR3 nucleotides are TGTGCCAGCAGCTGGTGGAGGGAGCCCGGGGAGCTGTTTTTT. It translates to CASSWWREPGELFF. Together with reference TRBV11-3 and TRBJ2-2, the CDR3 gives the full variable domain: EAGVVQSPRYKIIEKKQPVAFWCNPISGHNTLYWYLQNLGQGPELLIRYENEEAVDDSQLPKDRFSAERLKGVDSTLKIQPAELGDSAVYLCASSWWREPGELFFGEGSRLTVL.

In DNA form, the CDR3 reads TGTGCCACCAGTGATTTGCGGCAAAACATTCAGTACTTC. Protein: CATSDLRQNIQYF. The chain links TRBV24-1 to TRBJ2-4; no clear D. Trimming pared 0 bases from V and 5 bases from J, leaving 4 bases between. Germline V gene lookup returns CDR1 KGHDR and CDR2 SFDVKD. CDR3 length: 13 amino acids.

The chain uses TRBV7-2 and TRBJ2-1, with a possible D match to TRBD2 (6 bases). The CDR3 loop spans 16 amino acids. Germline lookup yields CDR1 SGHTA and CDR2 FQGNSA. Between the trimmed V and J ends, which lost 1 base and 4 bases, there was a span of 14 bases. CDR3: CASSLGVAEEYNEQFF. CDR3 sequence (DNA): TGTGCCAGCAGCTTAGGCGTAGCGGAGGAGTACAATGAGCAGTTCTTC.

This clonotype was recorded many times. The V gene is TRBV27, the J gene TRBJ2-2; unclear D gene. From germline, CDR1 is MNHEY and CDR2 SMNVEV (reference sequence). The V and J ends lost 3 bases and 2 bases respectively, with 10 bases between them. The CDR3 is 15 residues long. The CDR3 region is CASSFLHLNTGELFF. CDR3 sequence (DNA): TGTGCCAGCAGTTTCCTCCACTTAAACACCGGGGAGCTGTTTTTT.

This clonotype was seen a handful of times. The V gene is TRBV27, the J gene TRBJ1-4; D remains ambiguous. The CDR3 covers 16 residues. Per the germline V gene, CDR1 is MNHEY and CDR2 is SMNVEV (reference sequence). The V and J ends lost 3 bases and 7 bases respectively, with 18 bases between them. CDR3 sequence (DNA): TGTGCCAGCAGTTTCGACTTGGTCTCGAAGGGTGAAAAACTGTTTTTT. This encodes CASSFDLVSKGEKLFF.

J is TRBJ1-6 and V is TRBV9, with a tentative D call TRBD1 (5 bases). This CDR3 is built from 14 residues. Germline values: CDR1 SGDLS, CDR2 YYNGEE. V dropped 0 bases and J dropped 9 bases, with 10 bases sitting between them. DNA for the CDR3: TGTGCCAGCAGCGTAGATCGCCAGGGTTCACCCCTCCACTTT. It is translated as CASSVDRQGSPLHF.

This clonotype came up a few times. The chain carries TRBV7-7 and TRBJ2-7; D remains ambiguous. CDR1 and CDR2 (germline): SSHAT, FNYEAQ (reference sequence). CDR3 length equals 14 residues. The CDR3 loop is CASSLEWGTYEQYV. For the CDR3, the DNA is TGTGCTAGCAGCTTAGAGTGGGGAACCTACGAGCAGTACGTC.

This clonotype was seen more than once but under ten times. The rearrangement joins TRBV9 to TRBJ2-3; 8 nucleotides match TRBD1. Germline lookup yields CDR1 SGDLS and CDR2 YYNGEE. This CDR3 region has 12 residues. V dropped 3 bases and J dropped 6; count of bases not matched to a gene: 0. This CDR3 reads CASSGQGDTQYF. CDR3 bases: TGTGCCAGCAGCGGACAGGGGGATACGCAGTATTTT.

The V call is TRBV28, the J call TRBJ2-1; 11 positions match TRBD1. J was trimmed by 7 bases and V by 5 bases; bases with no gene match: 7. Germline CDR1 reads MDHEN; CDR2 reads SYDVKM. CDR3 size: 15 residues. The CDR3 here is CASSRYRDRGNEQFF. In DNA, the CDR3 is TGTGCCAGCAGTCGATACCGGGACAGGGGGAATGAGCAGTTCTTC.

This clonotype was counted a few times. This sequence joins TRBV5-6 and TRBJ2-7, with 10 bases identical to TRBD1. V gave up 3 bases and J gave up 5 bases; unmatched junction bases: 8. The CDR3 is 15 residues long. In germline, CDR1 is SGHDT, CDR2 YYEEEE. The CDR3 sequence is CASSSPGQGIHEQYF. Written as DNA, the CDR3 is TGTGCCAGCAGCTCTCCGGGACAGGGGATCCACGAGCAGTACTTC. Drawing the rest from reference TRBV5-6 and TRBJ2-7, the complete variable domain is DAGVTQSPTHLIKTRGQQVTLRCSPKSGHDTVSWYQQALGQGPQFIFQYYEEEERQRGNFPDRFSGHQFPNYSSELNVNALLLGDSALYLCASSSPGQGIHEQYFGPGTRLTVT.

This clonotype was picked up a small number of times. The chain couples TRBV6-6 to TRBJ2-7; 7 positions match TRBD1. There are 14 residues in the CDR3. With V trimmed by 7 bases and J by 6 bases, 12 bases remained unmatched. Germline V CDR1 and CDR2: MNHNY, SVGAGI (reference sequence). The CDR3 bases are TGTGCCAGCAAGAGTCAGACAGGGTTCGTCGAGCAGTACGTC. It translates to CASKSQTGFVEQYV.

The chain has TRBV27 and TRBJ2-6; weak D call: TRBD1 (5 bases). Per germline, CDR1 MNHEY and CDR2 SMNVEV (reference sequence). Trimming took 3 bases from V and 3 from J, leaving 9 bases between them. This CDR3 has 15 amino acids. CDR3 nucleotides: TGTGCCAGCAGTTTCTCAGGGTATGGGGCCAACGTCCTGACTTTC. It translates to CASSFSGYGANVLTF.

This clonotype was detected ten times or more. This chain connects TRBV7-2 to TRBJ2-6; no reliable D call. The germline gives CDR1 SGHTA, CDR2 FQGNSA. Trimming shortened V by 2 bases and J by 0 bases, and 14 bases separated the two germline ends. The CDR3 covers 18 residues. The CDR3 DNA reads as TGTGCCAGCAGCTTATTTTGGGATTACACCTCTGGGGCCAACGTCCTGACTTTC. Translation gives CASSLFWDYTSGANVLTF.

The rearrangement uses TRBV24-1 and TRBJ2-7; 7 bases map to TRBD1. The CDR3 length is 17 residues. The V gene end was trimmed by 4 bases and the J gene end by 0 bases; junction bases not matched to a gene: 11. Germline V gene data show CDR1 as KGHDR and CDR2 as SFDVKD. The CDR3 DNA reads TGTGCCACCAGTGACCCCTCTGGACAGGAGAACTCCTACGAGCAGTACTTC. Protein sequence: CATSDPSGQENSYEQYF.

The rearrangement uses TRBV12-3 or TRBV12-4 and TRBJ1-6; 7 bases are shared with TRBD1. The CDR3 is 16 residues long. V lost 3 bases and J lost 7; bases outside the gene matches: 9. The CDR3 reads CASSFQVGTANSPLHF. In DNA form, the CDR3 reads TGTGCCAGCAGTTTCCAGGTTGGGACAGCCAATTCACCCCTCCACTTT.

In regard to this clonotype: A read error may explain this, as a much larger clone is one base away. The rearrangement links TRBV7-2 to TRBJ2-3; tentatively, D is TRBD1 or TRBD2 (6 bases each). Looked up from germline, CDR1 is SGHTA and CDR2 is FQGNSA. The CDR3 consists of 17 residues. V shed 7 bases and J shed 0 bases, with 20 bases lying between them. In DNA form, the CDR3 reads TGTGCCAGCAACTTGGGGGGCGCAATCTCCAGCACAGATACGCAGTATTTT. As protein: CASNLGGAISSTDTQYF.